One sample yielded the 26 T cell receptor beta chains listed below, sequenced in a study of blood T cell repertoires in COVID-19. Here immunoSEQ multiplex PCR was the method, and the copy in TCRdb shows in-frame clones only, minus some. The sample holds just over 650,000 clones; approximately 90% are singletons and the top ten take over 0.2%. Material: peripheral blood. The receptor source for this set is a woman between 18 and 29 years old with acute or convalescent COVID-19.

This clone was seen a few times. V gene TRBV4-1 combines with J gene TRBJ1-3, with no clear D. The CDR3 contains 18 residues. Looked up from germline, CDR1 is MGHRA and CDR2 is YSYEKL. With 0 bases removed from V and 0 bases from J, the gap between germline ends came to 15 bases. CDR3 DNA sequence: TGCGCCAGCAGCCAAGATAATTTCAACAGCCTCTCTGGAAACACCATATATTTT. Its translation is CASSQDNFNSLSGNTIYF.

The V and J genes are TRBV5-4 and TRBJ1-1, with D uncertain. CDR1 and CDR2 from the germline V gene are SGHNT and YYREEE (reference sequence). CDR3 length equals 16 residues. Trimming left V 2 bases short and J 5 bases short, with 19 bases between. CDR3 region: CASSFPPGLAWTEAFF. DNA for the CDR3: TGTGCCAGCAGCTTCCCCCCAGGCCTAGCGTGGACTGAAGCTTTCTTT.

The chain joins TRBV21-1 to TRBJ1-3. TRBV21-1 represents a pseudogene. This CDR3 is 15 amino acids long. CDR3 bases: TGTGCCAGCAGCTTATTCCAGAGGGCTGGAAACACCATATATTTT. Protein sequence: CASSLFQRAGNTIYF.

In DNA form, the CDR3 reads TGTGCCAGCCGGGTGCCCCAGGGAACTGAAGCTTTCTTT. Protein sequence: CASRVPQGTEAFF. The chain has TRBV28 and TRBJ1-1, with a tentative D call TRBD1 (5 bases). This CDR3 contains 13 residues. The V and J ends lost 8 bases and 5 bases respectively, with 15 bases between them. The V gene's germline CDR1 is MDHEN and CDR2 SYDVKM.

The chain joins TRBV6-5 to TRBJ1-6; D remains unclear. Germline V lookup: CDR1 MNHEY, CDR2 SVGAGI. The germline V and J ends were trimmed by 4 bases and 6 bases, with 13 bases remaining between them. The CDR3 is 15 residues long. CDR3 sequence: CASSSTDGLNSPLHF. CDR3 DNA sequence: TGTGCCAGCAGTTCCACGGACGGACTTAATTCACCCCTCCACTTT.

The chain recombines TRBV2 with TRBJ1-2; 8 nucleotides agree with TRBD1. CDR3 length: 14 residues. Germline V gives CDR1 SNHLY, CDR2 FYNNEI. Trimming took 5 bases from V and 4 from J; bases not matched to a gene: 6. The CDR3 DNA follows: TGTGCCAGCAGTCCCGGACAGGGCAGCTATGGCTACACCTTC. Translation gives CASSPGQGSYGYTF.

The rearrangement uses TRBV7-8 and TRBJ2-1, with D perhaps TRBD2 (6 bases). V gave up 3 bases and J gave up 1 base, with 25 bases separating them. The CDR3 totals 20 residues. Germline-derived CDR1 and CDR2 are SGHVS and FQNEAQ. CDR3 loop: CASSFYGGETTYESYNEQFF. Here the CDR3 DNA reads TGTGCCAGCAGCTTTTACGGCGGGGAGACTACTTATGAGTCCTACAATGAGCAGTTCTTC.

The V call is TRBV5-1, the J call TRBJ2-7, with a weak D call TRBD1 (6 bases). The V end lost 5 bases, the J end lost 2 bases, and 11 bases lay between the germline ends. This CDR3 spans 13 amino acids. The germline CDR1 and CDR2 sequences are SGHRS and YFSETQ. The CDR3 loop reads CASSAGVAYEQYF. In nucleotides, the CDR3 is TGCGCCAGCAGTGCAGGGGTTGCCTACGAGCAGTACTTC. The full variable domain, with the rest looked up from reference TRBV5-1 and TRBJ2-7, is KAGVTQTPRYLIKTRGQQVTLSCSPISGHRSVSWYQQTPGQGLQFLFEYFSETQRNKGNFPGRFSGRQFSNSRSEMNVSTLELGDSALYLCASSAGVAYEQYFGPGTRLTVT.

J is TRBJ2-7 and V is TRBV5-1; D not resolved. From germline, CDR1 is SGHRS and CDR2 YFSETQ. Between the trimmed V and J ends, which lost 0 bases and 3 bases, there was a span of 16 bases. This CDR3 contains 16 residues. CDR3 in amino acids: CASSLEAGQTYYEQYF. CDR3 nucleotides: TGCGCCAGCAGCTTGGAGGCAGGCCAAACTTACTACGAGCAGTACTTC.

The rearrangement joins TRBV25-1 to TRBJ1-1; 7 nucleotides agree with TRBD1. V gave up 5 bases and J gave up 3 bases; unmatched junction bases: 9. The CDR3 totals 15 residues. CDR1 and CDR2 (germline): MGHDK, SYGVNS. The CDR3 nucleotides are TGTGCCAGCAGTAGTCACAGGGGAGGCTACACTGAAGCTTTCTTT. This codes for CASSSHRGGYTEAFF.

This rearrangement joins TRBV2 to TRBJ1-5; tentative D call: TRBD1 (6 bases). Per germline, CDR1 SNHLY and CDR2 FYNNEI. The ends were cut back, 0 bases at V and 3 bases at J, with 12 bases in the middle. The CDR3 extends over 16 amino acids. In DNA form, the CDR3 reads TGTGCCAGCAGTGAAGCCTTGGGGGGGGCCAATCAGCCCCAGCATTTT. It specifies CASSEALGGANQPQHF.

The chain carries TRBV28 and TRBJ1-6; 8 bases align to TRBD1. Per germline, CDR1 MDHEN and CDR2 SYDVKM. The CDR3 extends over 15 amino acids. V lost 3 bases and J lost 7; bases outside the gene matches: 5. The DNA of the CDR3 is TGTGCCAGCAGTTTGGACAGGGCAAACAATTCACCCCTCCACTTT. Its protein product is CASSLDRANNSPLHF. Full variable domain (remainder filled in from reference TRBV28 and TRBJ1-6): DVKVTQSSRYLVKRTGEKVFLECVQDMDHENMFWYRQDPGLGLRLIYFSYDVKMKEKGDIPEGYSVSREKKERFSLILESASTNQTSMYLCASSLDRANNSPLHFGNGTRLTVT.

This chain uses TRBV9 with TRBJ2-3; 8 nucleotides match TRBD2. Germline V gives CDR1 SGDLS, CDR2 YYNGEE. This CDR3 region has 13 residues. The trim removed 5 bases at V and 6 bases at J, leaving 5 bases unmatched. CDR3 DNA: TGTGCCAGCAGTGTACGCGGGAGGGATACGCAGTATTTT. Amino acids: CASSVRGRDTQYF.

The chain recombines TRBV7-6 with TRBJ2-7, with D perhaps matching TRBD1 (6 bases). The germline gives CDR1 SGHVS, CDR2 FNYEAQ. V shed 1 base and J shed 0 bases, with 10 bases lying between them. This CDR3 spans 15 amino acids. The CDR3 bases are TGTGCCAGCAGCTTAGAGGGACATTCCTCCTACGAGCAGTACTTC. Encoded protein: CASSLEGHSSYEQYF.

CDR3 sequence reads: CASSQPGQGPPNYGYTF. The CDR3 DNA sequence: TGCGCCAGCAGCCAGCCGGGACAGGGGCCACCTAACTATGGCTACACCTTC. This sequence joins TRBV4-1 and TRBJ1-2; TRBD1 matches 10 bases. The V gene's germline CDR1 is MGHRA and CDR2 YSYEKL. The CDR3 has 17 residues. V trimming: 3 bases; J trimming: 0 bases; junction bases outside the gene matches: 7.

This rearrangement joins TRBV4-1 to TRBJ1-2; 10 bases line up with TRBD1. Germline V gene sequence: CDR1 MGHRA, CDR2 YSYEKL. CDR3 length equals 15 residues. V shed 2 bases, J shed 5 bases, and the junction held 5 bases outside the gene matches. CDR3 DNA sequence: TGCGCCAGCAGCCAAACCCGGGACAGGGGTTATGGCTACACCTTC. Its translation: CASSQTRDRGYGYTF.

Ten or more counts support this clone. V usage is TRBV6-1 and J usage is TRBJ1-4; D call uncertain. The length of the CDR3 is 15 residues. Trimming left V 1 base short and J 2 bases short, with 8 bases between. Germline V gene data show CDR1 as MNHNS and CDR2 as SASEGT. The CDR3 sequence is CASSEGGGTNEKLFF. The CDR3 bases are TGTGCCAGCAGTGAAGGTGGCGGCACTAATGAAAAACTGTTTTTT.

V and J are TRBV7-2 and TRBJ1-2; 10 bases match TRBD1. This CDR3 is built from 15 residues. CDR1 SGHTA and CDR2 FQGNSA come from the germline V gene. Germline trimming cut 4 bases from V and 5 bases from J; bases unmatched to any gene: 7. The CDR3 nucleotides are TGTGCCAGCAGCTCCCGGACAGGGGGGGAGTATGGCTACACCTTC. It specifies CASSSRTGGEYGYTF.

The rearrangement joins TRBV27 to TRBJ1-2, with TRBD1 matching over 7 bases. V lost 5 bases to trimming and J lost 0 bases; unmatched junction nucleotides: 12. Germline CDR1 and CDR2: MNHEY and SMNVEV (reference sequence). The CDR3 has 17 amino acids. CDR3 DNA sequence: TGTGCCAGCAGTCTCCGAATCGGGGGACAGACTAACTATGGCTACACCTTC. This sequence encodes CASSLRIGGQTNYGYTF.

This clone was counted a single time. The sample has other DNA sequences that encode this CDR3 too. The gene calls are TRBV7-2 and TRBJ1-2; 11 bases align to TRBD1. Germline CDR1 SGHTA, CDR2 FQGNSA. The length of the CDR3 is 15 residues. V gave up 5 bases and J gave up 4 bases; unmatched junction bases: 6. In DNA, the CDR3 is TGTGCCAGCAGCCCAGGACAGGGGGCGAGCTATGGCTACACCTTC. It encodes CASSPGQGASYGYTF.

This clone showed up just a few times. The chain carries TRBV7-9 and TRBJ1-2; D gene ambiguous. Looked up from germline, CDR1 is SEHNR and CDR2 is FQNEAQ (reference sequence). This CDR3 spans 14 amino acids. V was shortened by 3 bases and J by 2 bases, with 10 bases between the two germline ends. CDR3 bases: TGTGCCAGCAGCTTCGAGGGAGCGAACTATGGCTACACCTTC. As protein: CASSFEGANYGYTF.

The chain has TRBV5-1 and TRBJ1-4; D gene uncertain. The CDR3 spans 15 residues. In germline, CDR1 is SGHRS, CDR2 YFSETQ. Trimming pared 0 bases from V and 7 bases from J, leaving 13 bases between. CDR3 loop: CASSLAAEGGEKLFF. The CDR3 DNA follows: TGCGCCAGCAGCTTGGCCGCGGAAGGTGGTGAAAAACTGTTTTTT.

The CDR3 loop is CASSLVDSLVYGYTF. The CDR3 DNA is TGTGCCAGCAGCTTAGTCGATAGTTTGGTCTATGGCTACACCTTC. The chain carries TRBV7-2 and TRBJ1-2; no reliable D call. The CDR3 spans 15 residues. Trimming left V 1 base short and J 4 bases short, with 13 bases between. Germline CDR1 and CDR2: SGHTA and FQGNSA.

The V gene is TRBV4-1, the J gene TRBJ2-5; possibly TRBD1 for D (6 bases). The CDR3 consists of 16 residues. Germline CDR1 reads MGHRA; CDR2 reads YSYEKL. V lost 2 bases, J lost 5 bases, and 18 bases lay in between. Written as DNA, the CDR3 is TGCGCCAGCAGCCAATCCTACACACAGGGTGGGGAGACCCAGTACTTC. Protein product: CASSQSYTQGGETQYF.

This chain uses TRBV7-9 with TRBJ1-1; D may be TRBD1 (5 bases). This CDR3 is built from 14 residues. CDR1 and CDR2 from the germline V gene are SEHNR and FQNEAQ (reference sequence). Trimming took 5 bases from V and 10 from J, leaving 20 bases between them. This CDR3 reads CASSVGGPRERAFF. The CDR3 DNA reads TGTGCCAGCAGCGTGGGGGGACCGAGGGAAAGAGCTTTCTTT.

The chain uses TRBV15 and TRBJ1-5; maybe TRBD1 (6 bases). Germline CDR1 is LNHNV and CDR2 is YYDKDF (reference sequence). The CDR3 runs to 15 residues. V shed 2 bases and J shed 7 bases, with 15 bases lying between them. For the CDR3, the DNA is TGTGCCACCAGCAGATTGGGTGGACAGCGGCAGCCCCAGCATTTT. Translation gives CATSRLGGQRQPQHF.